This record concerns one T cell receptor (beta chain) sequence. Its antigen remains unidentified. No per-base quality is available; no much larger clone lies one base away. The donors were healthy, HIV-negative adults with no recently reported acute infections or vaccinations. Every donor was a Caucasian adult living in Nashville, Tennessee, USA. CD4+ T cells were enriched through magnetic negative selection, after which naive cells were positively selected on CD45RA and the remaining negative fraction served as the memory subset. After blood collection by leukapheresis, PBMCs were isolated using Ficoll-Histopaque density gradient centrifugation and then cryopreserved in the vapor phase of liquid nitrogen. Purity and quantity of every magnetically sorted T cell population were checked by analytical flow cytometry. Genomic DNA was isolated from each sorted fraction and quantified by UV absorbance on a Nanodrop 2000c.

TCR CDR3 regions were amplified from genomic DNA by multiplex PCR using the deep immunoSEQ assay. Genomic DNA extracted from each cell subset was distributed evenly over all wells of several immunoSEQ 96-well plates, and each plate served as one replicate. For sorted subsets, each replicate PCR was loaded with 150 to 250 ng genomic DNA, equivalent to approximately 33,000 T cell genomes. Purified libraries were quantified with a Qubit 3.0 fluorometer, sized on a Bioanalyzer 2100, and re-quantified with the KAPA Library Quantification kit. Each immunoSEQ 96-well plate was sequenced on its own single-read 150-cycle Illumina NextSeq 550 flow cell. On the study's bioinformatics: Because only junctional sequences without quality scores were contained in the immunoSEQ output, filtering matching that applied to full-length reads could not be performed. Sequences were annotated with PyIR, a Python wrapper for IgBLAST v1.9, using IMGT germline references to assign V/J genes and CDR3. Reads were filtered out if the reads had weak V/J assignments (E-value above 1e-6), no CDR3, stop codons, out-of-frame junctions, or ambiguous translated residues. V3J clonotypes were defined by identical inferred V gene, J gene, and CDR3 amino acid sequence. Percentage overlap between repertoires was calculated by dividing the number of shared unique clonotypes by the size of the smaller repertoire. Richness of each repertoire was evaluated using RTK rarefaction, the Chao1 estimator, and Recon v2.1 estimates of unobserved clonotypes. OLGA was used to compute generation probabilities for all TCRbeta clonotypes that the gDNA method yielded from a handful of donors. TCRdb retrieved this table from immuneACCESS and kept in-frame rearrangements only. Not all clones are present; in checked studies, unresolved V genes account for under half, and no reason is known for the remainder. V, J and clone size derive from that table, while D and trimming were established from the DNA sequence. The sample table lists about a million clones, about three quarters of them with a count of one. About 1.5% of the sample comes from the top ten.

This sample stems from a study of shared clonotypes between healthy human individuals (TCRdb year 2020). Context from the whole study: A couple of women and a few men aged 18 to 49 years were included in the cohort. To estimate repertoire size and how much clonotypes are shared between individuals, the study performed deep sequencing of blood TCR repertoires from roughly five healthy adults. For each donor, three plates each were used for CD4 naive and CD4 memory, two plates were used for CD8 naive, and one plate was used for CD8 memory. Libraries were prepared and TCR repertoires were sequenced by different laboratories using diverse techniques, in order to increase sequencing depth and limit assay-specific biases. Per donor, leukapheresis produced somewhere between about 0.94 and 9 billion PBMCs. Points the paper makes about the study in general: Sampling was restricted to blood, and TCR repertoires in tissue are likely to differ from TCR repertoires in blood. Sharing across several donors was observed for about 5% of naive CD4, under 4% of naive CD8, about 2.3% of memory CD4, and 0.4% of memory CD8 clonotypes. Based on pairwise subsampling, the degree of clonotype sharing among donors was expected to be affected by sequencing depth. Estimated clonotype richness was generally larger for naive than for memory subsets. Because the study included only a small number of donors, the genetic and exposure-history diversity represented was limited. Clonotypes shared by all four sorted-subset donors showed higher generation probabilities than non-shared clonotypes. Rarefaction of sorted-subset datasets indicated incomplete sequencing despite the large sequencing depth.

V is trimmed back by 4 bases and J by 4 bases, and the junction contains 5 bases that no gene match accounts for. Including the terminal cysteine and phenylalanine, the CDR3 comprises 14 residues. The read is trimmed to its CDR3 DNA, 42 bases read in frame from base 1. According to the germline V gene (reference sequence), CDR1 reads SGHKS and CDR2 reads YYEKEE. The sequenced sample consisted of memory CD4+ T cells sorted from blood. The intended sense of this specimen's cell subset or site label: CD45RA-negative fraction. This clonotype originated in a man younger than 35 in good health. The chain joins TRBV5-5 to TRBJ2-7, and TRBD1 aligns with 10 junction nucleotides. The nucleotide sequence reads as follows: TGTGCCAGCAGCCGCGACAGGGGGCTATACGAGCAGTACTTC. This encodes CASSRDRGLYEQYF.